Below are 17 T cell receptor beta chains sequenced from a single sample in a study of CXCR3-negative and CXCR3-positive naive CD8 T cells. Study observations and caveats: Compared with CXCR3-negative naive cells, CXCR3-positive naive cells showed more hydrophobic TRB CDR3s.

UMI-labeled TRB cDNA libraries were prepared by 5' RACE. TCRdb reanalyzed the 5' RACE reads, giving one entry per CDR3 protein sequence and no DNA. Here the sample table reports 55,000 to 65,000 distinct CDR3 sequences. No antigen is known for these receptors. Sequenced: naive CXCR3+ CD8+ T cells from blood. Subset defined: CD45RO-CCR7+CD27+CD95- naive CD8+ T cells expressing CXCR3 (TNR3+). The receptors were sampled from a human donor in good health. Some clones in this sample may be carry-over from other donors' samples.

This chain joins TRBV28 and TRBJ2-1; the D call from TCRdb, TRBD1, cannot be confirmed without DNA. The CDR3 consists of 13 residues. Germline V gene data show CDR1 as MDHEN and CDR2 as SYDVKM. This chain's CDR3 is CASSLGAYNEQFF.

The chain combines TRBV29-1 with TRBJ2-1; the D call of TRBD2 rests on TCRdb alone, since no DNA is present to check it. Germline CDR1 and CDR2: SQVTM and ANQGSEA. The CDR3 covers 15 residues. The CDR3 protein is CSVEIPSSLYNEQFF.

The chain is built from TRBV12-3 or TRBV12-4 and TRBJ1-1. The CDR3 contains 15 residues. The CDR3 sequence is CASSLVWNSDAEAFF.

This sequence joins TRBV7-3 and TRBJ2-7; as DNA is missing, the TRBD1 call by TCRdb cannot be tested. The CDR3 is made up of 17 amino acids. Germline lookup yields CDR1 SGHTA and CDR2 FQGTGA. This CDR3 reads CASSNPEPGPLLYEQYF.

This chain connects TRBV14 to TRBJ2-3; TCRdb lists TRBD1, though no DNA is available to test this call. The CDR3 length is 13 residues. Germline CDR1 is SGHDN and CDR2 is FVKESK. CDR3 in amino acids: CASSQTGWGTQYF.

V is TRBV6-5 and J is TRBJ1-2; the TCRdb D gene call, TRBD1, has no DNA to confirm it. The germline V gene encodes CDR1 MNHEY and CDR2 SVGAGI. This CDR3 contains 17 residues. CDR3: CASSYLGPRPINYGYTF.

This chain links TRBV29-1 with TRBJ2-1; without DNA, the TCRdb call of TRBD1 cannot be checked. The CDR3 sequence is 14 residues long. Germline V gene sequence: CDR1 SQVTM, CDR2 ANQGSEA. The CDR3 spells CSVDRGDRFNEQFF.

This chain uses TRBV29-1 with TRBJ2-2; TCRdb picks TRBD1, but there is no DNA to check that call. The CDR3 is 17 amino acids. Germline V gene lookup returns CDR1 SQVTM and CDR2 ANQGSEA. The CDR3 reads CSAGPLTGDKNTGELFF.

The chain recombines TRBV20-1 with TRBJ2-1; TCRdb names TRBD1, which stays unverified in the absence of DNA. The CDR3 is 15 residues long. CDR1 is DFQATT and CDR2 is SNEGSKA in the germline V gene (reference sequence). The CDR3 sequence is CSATVPGQDYNEQFF.

This chain links TRBV14 with TRBJ2-1; TCRdb selects TRBD2, and the lack of DNA leaves this call unchecked. CDR1 is SGHDN, CDR2 FVKESK, per germline. The CDR3 length is 13 residues. The CDR3 here is CASSWRGGNEQFF.

The rearrangement joins TRBV5-6 to TRBJ2-7. The CDR3 has 12 amino acids. Germline values: CDR1 SGHDT, CDR2 YYEEEE. CDR3: CASSLSDYEQYF.

The rearrangement uses TRBV7-6 and TRBJ2-2; TCRdb picks TRBD1, but there is no DNA to check that call. The CDR3 loop spans 15 amino acids. Germline V lookup: CDR1 SGHVS, CDR2 FNYEAQ. CDR3 sequence: CASSLEGGNTGELFF.

The V gene is TRBV5-4, the J gene TRBJ1-6. Germline V gene lookup returns CDR1 SGHNT and CDR2 YYREEE (reference sequence). This CDR3 comprises 12 residues. This chain's CDR3 is CASSLGNSPLHF.

This chain uses TRBV7-9 with TRBJ2-5; the TCRdb call, TRBD1, lacks DNA for checking. The CDR3 sequence is 14 residues long. Germline V lookup: CDR1 SEHNR, CDR2 FQNEAQ (reference sequence). The CDR3 loop reads CASRATDREETQYF.

The gene calls are TRBV2 and TRBJ2-1; checking the TCRdb D call of TRBD1 is not possible without DNA. This CDR3 has 20 residues. Germline V lookup: CDR1 SNHLY, CDR2 FYNNEI. The CDR3 sequence: CASSEALVGGVILHPNEQFF.

The gene calls are TRBV28 and TRBJ1-2. Germline V gives CDR1 MDHEN, CDR2 SYDVKM. This CDR3 spans 15 amino acids. The CDR3 sequence: CASSLEVAANYGYTF.

CDR3 loop: CSVRGASDTEAFF. The chain carries TRBV29-1 and TRBJ1-1; TCRdb lists TRBD1, though no DNA is available to test this call. The CDR3 length is 13 residues. Germline V gives CDR1 SQVTM, CDR2 ANQGSEA.